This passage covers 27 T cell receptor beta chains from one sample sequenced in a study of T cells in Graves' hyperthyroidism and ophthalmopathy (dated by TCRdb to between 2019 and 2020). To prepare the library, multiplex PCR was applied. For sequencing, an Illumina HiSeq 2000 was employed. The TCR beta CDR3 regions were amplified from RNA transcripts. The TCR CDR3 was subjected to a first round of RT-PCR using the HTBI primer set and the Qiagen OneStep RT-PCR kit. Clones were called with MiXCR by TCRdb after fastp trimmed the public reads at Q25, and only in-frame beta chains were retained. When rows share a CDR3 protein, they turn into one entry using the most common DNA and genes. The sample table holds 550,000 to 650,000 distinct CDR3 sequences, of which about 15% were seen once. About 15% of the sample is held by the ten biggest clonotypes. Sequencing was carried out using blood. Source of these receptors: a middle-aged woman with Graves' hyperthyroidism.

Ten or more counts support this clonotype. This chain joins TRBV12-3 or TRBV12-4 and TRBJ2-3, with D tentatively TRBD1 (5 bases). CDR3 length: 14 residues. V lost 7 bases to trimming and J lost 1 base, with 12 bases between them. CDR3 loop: CASMSSRGTDTQYF. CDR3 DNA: TGTGCCAGCATGAGCAGCAGGGGCACAGATACGCAGTATTTT.

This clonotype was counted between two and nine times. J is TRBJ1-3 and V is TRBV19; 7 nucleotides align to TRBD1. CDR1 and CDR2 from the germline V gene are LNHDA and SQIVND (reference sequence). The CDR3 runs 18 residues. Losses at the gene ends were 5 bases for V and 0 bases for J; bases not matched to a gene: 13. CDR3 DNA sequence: TGTGCCAGTAGTCCCCAGACAGGGCGCCTCTACTCTGGAAACACCATATATTTT. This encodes CASSPQTGRLYSGNTIYF.

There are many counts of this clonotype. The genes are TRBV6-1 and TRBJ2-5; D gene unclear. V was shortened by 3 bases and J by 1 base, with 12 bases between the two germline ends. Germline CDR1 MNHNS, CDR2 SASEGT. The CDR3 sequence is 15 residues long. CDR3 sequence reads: CASSDSLALQETQYF. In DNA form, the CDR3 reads TGTGCCAGCAGTGATAGTTTAGCCCTCCAAGAGACCCAGTACTTC.

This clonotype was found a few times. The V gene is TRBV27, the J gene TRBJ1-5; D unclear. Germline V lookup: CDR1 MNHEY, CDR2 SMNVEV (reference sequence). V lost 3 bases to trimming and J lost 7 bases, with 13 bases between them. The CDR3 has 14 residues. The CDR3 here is CASSLKSGYQPQHF. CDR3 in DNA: TGTGCCAGCAGTTTGAAATCGGGTTACCAGCCCCAGCATTTT.

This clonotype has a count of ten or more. CDR3: CASRDNDYGYTF. CDR3 DNA sequence: TGTGCCAGCAGGGATAATGACTATGGCTACACCTTC. The chain has TRBV2 and TRBJ1-2, with D hard to call. Trimming cost V 6 bases and J 3 bases, with 8 bases left between them. This CDR3 region has 12 residues. CDR1 and CDR2 (germline): SNHLY, FYNNEI.

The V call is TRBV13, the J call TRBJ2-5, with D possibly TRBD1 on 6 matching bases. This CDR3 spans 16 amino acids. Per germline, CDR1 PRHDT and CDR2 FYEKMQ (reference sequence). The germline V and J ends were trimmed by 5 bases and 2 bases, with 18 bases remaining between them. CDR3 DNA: TGTGCCAGCAGCCCAGGGGAAGGGTTGTTTCAAGAGACCCAGTACTTC. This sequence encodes CASSPGEGLFQETQYF. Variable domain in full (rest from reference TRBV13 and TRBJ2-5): AAGVIQSPRHLIKEKRETATLKCYPIPRHDTVYWYQQGPGQDPQFLISFYEKMQSDKGSIPDRFSAQQFSDYHSELNMSSLELGDSALYFCASSPGEGLFQETQYFGPGTRLLVL.

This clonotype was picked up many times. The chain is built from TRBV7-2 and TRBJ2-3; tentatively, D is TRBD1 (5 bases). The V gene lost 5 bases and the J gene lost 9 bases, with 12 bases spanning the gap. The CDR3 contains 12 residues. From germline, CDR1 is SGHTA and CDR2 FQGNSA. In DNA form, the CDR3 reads TGTGCCAGCAGCCGTGGGGCAGGGACGCAGTATTTT. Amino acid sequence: CASSRGAGTQYF.

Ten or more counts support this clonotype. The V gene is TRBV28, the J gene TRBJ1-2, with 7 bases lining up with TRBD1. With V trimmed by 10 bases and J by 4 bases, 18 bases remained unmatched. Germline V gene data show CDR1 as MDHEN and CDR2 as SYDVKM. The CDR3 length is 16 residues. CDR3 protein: CATTLSHWTGSYGYTF. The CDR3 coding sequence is TGTGCCACCACCCTCTCCCATTGGACAGGCTCCTATGGCTACACCTTC.

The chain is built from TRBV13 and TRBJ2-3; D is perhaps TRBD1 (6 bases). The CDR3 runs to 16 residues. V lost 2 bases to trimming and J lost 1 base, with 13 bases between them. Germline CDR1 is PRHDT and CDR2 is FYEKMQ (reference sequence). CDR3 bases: TGTGCCAGCAGCTTATCTAGCAGGGGAGGCACAGATACGCAGTATTTT. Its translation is CASSLSSRGGTDTQYF. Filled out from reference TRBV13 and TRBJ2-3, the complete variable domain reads AAGVIQSPRHLIKEKRETATLKCYPIPRHDTVYWYQQGPGQDPQFLISFYEKMQSDKGSIPDRFSAQQFSDYHSELNMSSLELGDSALYFCASSLSSRGGTDTQYFGPGTRLTVL.

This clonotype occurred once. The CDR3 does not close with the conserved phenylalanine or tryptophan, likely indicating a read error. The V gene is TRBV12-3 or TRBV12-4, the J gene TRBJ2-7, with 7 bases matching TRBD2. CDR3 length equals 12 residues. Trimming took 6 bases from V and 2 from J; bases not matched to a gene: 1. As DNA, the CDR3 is TGTGCCAGCAGACGGGGGGCCTACGAGCAGTACCTC. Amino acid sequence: CASRRGAYEQYL.

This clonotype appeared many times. The CDR3 spells CASSFGTGGWYEQYF. The DNA of the CDR3 is TGTGCCAGCAGTTTCGGGACAGGGGGCTGGTACGAGCAGTACTTC. This chain connects TRBV28 to TRBJ2-7; TRBD1 matches at 12 bases. Trimming removed 3 bases from V and 4 bases from J; junction bases left unmatched: 4. The CDR3 sequence is 15 residues long. Germline assignment: CDR1 MDHEN and CDR2 SYDVKM.

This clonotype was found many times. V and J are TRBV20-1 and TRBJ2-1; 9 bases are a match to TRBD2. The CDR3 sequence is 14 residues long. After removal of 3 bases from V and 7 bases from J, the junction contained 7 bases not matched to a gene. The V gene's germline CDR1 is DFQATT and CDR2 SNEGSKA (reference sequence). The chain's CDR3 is CSASITSGRNEQFF. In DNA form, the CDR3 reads TGCAGTGCTAGCATTACTAGCGGGCGGAATGAGCAGTTCTTC.

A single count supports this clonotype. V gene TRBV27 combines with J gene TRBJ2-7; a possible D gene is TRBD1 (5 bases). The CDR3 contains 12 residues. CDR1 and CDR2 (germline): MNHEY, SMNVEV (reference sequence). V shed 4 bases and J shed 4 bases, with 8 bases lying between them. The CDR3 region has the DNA TGTGCCAGCAGTTCCAGGGTTTACGAGCAGTACTTC. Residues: CASSSRVYEQYF.

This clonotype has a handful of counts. The CDR3 protein is CASSLTSGRARDTGELFF. The CDR3 nucleotides read TGTGCCAGTAGTTTGACTAGCGGGAGGGCCCGGGACACCGGGGAGCTGTTTTTT. The J gene is TRBJ2-2, the V gene TRBV19; 14 bases line up with TRBD2. The germline CDR1 and CDR2 sequences are LNHDA and SQIVND (reference sequence). Unmatched junction bases numbered 8, after V lost 5 bases and J lost 3 bases. The CDR3 loop spans 18 amino acids.

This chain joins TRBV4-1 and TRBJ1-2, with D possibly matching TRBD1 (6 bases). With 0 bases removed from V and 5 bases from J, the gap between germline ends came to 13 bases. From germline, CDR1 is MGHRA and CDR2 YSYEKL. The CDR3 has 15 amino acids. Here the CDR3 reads CASSQDPTGPYGYTF. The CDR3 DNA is TGCGCCAGCAGCCAAGATCCGACAGGCCCTTATGGCTACACCTTC.

This CDR3 reads CASSPGEVYEQFF. Here the CDR3 DNA reads TGTGCCAGCAGTCCGGGAGAGGTTTATGAGCAGTTCTTC. V usage is TRBV2 and J usage is TRBJ2-1; a possible D gene is TRBD2 (6 bases). With 5 bases removed from V and 8 bases from J, the gap between germline ends came to 13 bases. From germline, CDR1 is SNHLY and CDR2 FYNNEI. The CDR3 covers 13 residues.

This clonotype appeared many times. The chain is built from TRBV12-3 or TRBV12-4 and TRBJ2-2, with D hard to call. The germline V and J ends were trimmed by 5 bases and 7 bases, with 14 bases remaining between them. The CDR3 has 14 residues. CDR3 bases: TGTGCCAGCAGTACCCGAGATGAACGCGGGGAGCTGTTTTTT. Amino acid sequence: CASSTRDERGELFF.

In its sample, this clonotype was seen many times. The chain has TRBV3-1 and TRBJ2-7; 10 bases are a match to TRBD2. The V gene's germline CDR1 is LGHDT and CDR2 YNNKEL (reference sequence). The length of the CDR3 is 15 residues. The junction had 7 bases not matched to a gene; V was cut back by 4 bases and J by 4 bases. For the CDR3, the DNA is TGTGCCAGCAGCCTCGGACTAGCGGAAGTTTACGAGCAGTACTTC. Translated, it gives CASSLGLAEVYEQYF.

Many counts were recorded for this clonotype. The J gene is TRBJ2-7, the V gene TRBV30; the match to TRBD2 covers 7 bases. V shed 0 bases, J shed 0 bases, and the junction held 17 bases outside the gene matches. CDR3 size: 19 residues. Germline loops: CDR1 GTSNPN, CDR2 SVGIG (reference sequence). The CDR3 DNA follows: TGTGCCTGGAGTGTACAACCCCTATCGGGCGGGAGCCTCTCCTACGAGCAGTACTTC. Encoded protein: CAWSVQPLSGGSLSYEQYF.

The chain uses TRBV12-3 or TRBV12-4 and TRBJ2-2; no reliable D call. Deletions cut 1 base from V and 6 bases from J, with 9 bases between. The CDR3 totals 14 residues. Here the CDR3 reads CASSLGDGPGELFF. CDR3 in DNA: TGTGCCAGCAGTTTAGGGGATGGGCCCGGGGAGCTGTTTTTT.

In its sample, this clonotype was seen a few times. CDR3 amino acids: CASSPRYAGNGNQPQHF. CDR3 DNA: TGTGCCAGCTCACCACGGTATGCGGGAAATGGCAATCAGCCCCAGCATTTT. The genes are TRBV18 and TRBJ1-5; D remains ambiguous. V was pared by 1 base and J by 2 bases, with 15 bases between. CDR3 length: 17 amino acids. The V gene's germline CDR1 is KGHSH and CDR2 LQKENI.

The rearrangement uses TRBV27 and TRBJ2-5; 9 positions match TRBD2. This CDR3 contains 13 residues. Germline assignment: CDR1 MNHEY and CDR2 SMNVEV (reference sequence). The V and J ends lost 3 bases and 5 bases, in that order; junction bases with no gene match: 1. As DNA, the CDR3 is TGTGCCAGCAGTTTCCTAGCGGGGGAGACCCAGTACTTC. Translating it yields CASSFLAGETQYF.

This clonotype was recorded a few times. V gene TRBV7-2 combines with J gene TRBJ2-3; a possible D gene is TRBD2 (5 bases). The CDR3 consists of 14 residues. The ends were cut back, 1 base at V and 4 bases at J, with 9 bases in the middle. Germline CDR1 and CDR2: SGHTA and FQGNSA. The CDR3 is CASSLEVRADTQYF. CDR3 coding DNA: TGTGCCAGCAGCTTAGAGGTGAGGGCAGATACGCAGTATTTT. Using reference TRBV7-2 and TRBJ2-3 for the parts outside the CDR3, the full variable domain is GAGVSQSPSNKVTEKGKDVELRCDPISGHTALYWYRQSLGQGLEFLIYFQGNSAPDKSGLPSDRFSAERTGGSVSTLTIQRTQQEDSAVYLCASSLEVRADTQYFGPGTRLTVL.

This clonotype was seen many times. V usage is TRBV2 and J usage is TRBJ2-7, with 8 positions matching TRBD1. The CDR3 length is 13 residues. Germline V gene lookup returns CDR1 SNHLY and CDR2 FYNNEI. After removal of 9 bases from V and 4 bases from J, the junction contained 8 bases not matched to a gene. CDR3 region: CASERQGSYEQYF. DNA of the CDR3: TGTGCCAGTGAAAGACAGGGGTCGTACGAGCAGTACTTC. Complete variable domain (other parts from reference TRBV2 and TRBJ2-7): EPEVTQTPSHQVTQMGQEVILRCVPISNHLYFYWYRQILGQKVEFLVSFYNNEISEKSEIFDDQFSVERPDGSNFTLKIRSTKLEDSAMYFCASERQGSYEQYFGPGTRLTVT.

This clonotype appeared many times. The CDR3 nucleotides read TGTGCCAGCACCCTAACAGGGGAAGGAGCCACAGATACGCAGTATTTT. It encodes CASTLTGEGATDTQYF. The V call is TRBV28, the J call TRBJ2-3; 7 bases are a match to TRBD1. This CDR3 region has 16 residues. Looked up from germline, CDR1 is MDHEN and CDR2 is SYDVKM. Trimming at V came to 7 bases and at J to 2 bases, leaving 12 bases not matched to a gene.

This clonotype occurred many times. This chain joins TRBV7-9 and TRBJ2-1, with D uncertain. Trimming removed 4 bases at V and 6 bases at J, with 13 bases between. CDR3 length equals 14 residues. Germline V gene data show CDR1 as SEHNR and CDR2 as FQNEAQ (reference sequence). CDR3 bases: TGTGCCAGCAGCTCGTCTCCCGGGTCCAATGAGCAGTTCTTC. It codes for CASSSSPGSNEQFF.

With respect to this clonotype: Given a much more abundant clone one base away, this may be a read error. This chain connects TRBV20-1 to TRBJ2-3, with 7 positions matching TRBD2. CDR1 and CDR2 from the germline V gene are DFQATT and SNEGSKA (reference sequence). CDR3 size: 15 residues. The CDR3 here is CSASPSGASTNTQYF. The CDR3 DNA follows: TGCAGTGCTAGTCCTAGCGGAGCAAGCACAAATACGCAGTATTTT.